This T cell receptor (beta chain) was sequenced for a study of blood T cells in healthy people across ages. This clonotype has a handful of counts. A sample-barcoded 5' primer and a J-beta primer mix were used in a second PCR of roughly 7 to 11 cycles. There were at least 3 million CDR3-containing paired-end reads obtained from each sample. TCRdb re-called the 5' RACE reads with MiXCR, one entry per CDR3 protein. The data hold approximately 1.5 million distinct CDR3 sequences, with roughly 32% observed a single time. Sequenced input: blood. This TCR was sampled from a woman under 40 in good health.

DNA of the CDR3: TGTGCCAGCAGTTACTCATTGAGGGGGCTTCAAGAGACCCAGTACTTC. It codes for CASSYSLRGLQETQYF. This chain joins TRBV6-6 and TRBJ2-5, with 7 nucleotides matching TRBD1. CDR3 length: 16 amino acids. V shed 0 bases, J shed 2 bases, and the junction held 6 bases outside the gene matches. CDR1 is MNHNY and CDR2 is SVGAGI in the germline V gene (reference sequence).